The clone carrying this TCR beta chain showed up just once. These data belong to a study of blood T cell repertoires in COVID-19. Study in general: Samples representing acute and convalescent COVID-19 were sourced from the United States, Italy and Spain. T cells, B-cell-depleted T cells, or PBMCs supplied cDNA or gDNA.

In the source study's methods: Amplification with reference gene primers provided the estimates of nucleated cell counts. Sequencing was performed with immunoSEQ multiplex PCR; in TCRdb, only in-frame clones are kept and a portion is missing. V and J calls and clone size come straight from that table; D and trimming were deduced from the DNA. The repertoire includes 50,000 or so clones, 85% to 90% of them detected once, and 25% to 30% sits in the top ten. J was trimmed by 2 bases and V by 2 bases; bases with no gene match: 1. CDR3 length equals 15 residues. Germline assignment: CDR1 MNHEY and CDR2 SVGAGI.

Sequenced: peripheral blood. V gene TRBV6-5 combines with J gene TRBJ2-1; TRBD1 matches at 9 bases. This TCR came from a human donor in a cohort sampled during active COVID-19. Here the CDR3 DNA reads TGTGCCAGCAGTTACGACAGGGGGGCCTACAATGAGCAGTTCTTC. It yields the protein CASSYDRGAYNEQFF.